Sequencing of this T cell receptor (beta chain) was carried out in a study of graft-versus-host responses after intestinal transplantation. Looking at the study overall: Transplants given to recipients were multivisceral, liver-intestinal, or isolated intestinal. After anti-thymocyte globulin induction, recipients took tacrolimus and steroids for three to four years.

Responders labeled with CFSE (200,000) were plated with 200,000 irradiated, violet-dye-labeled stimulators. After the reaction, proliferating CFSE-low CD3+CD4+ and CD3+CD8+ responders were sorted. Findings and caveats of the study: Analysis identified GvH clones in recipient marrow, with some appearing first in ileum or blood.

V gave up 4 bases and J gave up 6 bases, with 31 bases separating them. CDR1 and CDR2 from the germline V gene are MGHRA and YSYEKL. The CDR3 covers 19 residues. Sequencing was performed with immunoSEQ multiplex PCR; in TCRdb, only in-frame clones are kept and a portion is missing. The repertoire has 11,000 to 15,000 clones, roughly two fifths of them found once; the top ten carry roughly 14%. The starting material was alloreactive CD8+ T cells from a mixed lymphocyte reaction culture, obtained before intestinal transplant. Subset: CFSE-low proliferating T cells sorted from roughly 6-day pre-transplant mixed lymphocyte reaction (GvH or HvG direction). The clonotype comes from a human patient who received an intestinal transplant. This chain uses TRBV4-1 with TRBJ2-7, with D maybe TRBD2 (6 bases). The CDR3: CASSRVGHRVRGELGEQYF. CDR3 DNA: TGCGCCAGCAGCCGAGTCGGACATCGAGTGCGGGGAGAGCTCGGCGAGCAGTACTTC.